What follows are 30 T cell receptor beta chains derived from one specimen sequenced in a study of blood T cell repertoires in COVID-19. Profiling relied on immunoSEQ multiplex PCR, and the TCRdb table lists in-frame clones only, not all of them. The data show roughly 140,000 clones, with 75% to 85% seen just once and around 0.62% held by the top ten. The source material was peripheral blood. These TCRs come from a man between 60 and 75 years old with acute or convalescent COVID-19.

The table lists this clone with a count of one. V usage is TRBV6-6 and J usage is TRBJ2-3, with D possibly matching TRBD1 (7 bases). Germline V gene lookup returns CDR1 MNHNY and CDR2 SVGAGI (reference sequence). V was clipped by 6 bases and J by 5 bases, with 12 bases between them. CDR3 size: 13 residues. The DNA for the CDR3 is TGTGCCAGCAGGTACAGGGGAGGAGATACGCAGTATTTT. Translation: CASRYRGGDTQYF.

The chain joins TRBV29-1 to TRBJ2-7; TRBD1 matches at 10 bases. Losses at the gene ends were 3 bases for V and 5 bases for J; bases not matched to a gene: 1. The CDR3 is 12 residues long. CDR1 SQVTM and CDR2 ANQGSEA come from the germline V gene. The chain's CDR3 is CSVETGGHEQYF. The DNA for the CDR3 is TGCAGCGTTGAGACAGGGGGCCACGAGCAGTACTTC.

The genes are TRBV28 and TRBJ1-4, with D perhaps TRBD1 (5 bases). From germline, CDR1 is MDHEN and CDR2 SYDVKM. Trimming removed 6 bases at V and 5 bases at J, with 10 bases between. This CDR3 has 13 residues. The CDR3 bases are TGTGCCAGCAGATCGGGGGGAAATGAAAAACTGTTTTTT. It yields the protein CASRSGGNEKLFF. Drawing the rest from reference TRBV28 and TRBJ1-4, the complete variable domain is DVKVTQSSRYLVKRTGEKVFLECVQDMDHENMFWYRQDPGLGLRLIYFSYDVKMKEKGDIPEGYSVSREKKERFSLILESASTNQTSMYLCASRSGGNEKLFFGSGTQLSVL.

This clone came up a few times. J is TRBJ2-7 and V is TRBV6-2 or TRBV6-3, with a tentative D call TRBD2 (6 bases). The germline gives CDR1 MNHEY, CDR2 SVGEGT. The CDR3 is 13 residues long. The V gene lost 6 bases and the J gene lost 5 bases, with 14 bases spanning the gap. CDR3 DNA sequence: TGTGCCAGCAGCTCCGGGACTCTCCACGAGCAGTACTTC. Protein product: CASSSGTLHEQYF.

This chain links TRBV7-8 with TRBJ1-2; no firm D call. With 2 bases removed from V and 1 base from J, the gap between germline ends came to 11 bases. The CDR3 is 15 amino acids. Germline CDR1 reads SGHVS; CDR2 reads FQNEAQ. CDR3 protein: CASSLTPRINYGYTF. The CDR3 bases are TGTGCCAGCAGCTTAACCCCCAGAATTAACTATGGCTACACCTTC.

The V call is TRBV4-1, the J call TRBJ1-1, with D possibly being TRBD1 (5 bases). The CDR3 spans 17 residues. The ends were cut back, 3 bases at V and 2 bases at J, with 19 bases in the middle. Germline-derived CDR1 and CDR2 are MGHRA and YSYEKL. The CDR3 here is CASSHRPLTGENTEAFF. As DNA, the CDR3 is TGCGCCAGCAGCCATAGACCCCTGACGGGGGAAAACACTGAAGCTTTCTTT.

There are a few counts of this clone. V gene TRBV30 combines with J gene TRBJ1-6; D is unresolved. This CDR3 has 12 amino acids. Germline loops: CDR1 GTSNPN, CDR2 SVGIG (reference sequence). V was cut by 5 bases and J by 10 bases, with 12 bases left in between. The DNA for the CDR3 is TGTGCCTGGGAGCGGGCCGGATCACCCCTCCACTTT. Translating it yields CAWERAGSPLHF.

The count of this clone is one. The chain combines TRBV29-1 with TRBJ1-1, with D possibly being TRBD1 (5 bases). This CDR3 region has 13 residues. Germline loops: CDR1 SQVTM, CDR2 ANQGSEA. Trimming shortened V by 7 bases and J by 5 bases, and 17 bases separated the two germline ends. The DNA for the CDR3 is TGCAGCGCTCGCGGGGGTGGGAATACTGAAGCTTTCTTT. Translation: CSARGGGNTEAFF. Full variable domain (outside the CDR3, taken from reference TRBV29-1 and TRBJ1-1): SAVISQKPSRDICQRGTSLTIQCQVDSQVTMMFWYRQQPGQSLTLIATANQGSEATYESGFVIDKFPISRPNLTFSTLTVSNMSPEDSSIYLCSARGGGNTEAFFGQGTRLTVV.

This clone was recorded once. The rearrangement uses TRBV5-5 and TRBJ2-5, with 12 nucleotides matching TRBD1. Germline V CDR1 and CDR2: SGHKS, YYEKEE (reference sequence). After removal of 0 bases from V and 5 bases from J, the junction contained 5 bases not matched to a gene. CDR3 size: 16 residues. CDR3 in DNA: TGTGCCAGCAGCTTGGGTGGGACAGGGGGCAGGGAGACCCAGTACTTC. This sequence encodes CASSLGGTGGRETQYF.

This rearrangement joins TRBV10-3 to TRBJ1-4; D gene uncertain. V shed 3 bases and J shed 12 bases, with 11 bases lying between them. Germline CDR1 and CDR2: ENHRY and SYGVKD. The CDR3 covers 12 residues. The chain's CDR3 is CAISDAGRELFF. For the CDR3, the DNA is TGTGCCATCAGTGACGCTGGGCGGGAACTGTTTTTT.

The chain combines TRBV29-1 with TRBJ2-2, with no clear D. V was trimmed by 0 bases and J by 1 base, leaving 12 bases between them. Looked up from germline, CDR1 is SQVTM and CDR2 is ANQGSEA. This CDR3 has 16 residues. The CDR3 protein is CSVEDSGRRNTGELFF. The DNA of the CDR3 is TGCAGCGTTGAAGATTCAGGCAGACGGAACACCGGGGAGCTGTTTTTT.

This clone was found a few times. The chain is built from TRBV5-6 and TRBJ1-2, with no clear D. This CDR3 is built from 15 residues. Trimming left V 0 bases short and J 4 bases short, with 13 bases between. Germline lookup yields CDR1 SGHDT and CDR2 YYEEEE. CDR3 coding DNA: TGTGCCAGCAGCTTGGAGAGGATACGGAGCTATGGCTACACCTTC. Its protein product is CASSLERIRSYGYTF.

The chain joins TRBV9 to TRBJ2-5; 8 nucleotides match TRBD1. Germline V gene sequence: CDR1 SGDLS, CDR2 YYNGEE. The CDR3 runs 14 residues. The ends lost 6 bases at V and 2 bases at J; junction bases unmatched: 6. The CDR3 sequence is CASNTDREQETQYF. Here the CDR3 DNA reads TGTGCCAGCAACACGGACAGGGAGCAAGAGACCCAGTACTTC.

V gene TRBV7-2 combines with J gene TRBJ1-6, with D possibly matching TRBD1 (5 bases). The CDR3 contains 13 residues. Trimming shortened V by 8 bases and J by 5 bases, and 10 bases separated the two germline ends. Germline V gene sequence: CDR1 SGHTA, CDR2 FQGNSA. The CDR3 protein is CASRGGDNSPLHF. DNA for the CDR3: TGTGCCAGCCGGGGGGGGGATAATTCACCCCTCCACTTT.

This clone came up once. The rearrangement joins TRBV7-2 to TRBJ2-2; TRBD1 matches 9 bases. This CDR3 region has 16 residues. CDR1 and CDR2 (germline): SGHTA, FQGNSA. Trimming took 4 bases from V and 5 from J; bases not matched to a gene: 8. The CDR3: CASSSTGTGITGELFF. The CDR3 DNA reads TGTGCCAGCAGCTCAACCGGGACAGGGATTACCGGGGAGCTGTTTTTT.

The chain is built from TRBV5-1 and TRBJ2-1, with D possibly being TRBD1 (6 bases). Germline V lookup: CDR1 SGHRS, CDR2 YFSETQ. This CDR3 contains 15 residues. The germline V and J ends were trimmed by 2 bases and 3 bases, with 12 bases remaining between them. The CDR3 DNA sequence: TGCGCCAGCAGCTTTGGCTTGACAGGCTACAATGAGCAGTTCTTC. As protein: CASSFGLTGYNEQFF.

This chain joins TRBV30 and TRBJ1-5; D not resolved. Between the trimmed V and J ends, which lost 0 bases and 2 bases, there was a span of 14 bases. The CDR3 contains 16 residues. The germline V gene encodes CDR1 GTSNPN and CDR2 SVGIG (reference sequence). Here the CDR3 reads CAWSVRSSGGNQPQHF. DNA of the CDR3: TGTGCCTGGAGTGTACGGAGCTCCGGGGGCAATCAGCCCCAGCATTTT. Filled out from reference TRBV30 and TRBJ1-5, the complete variable domain reads SQTIHQWPATLVQPVGSPLSLECTVEGTSNPNLYWYRQAAGRGLQLLFYSVGIGQISSEVPQNLSASRPQDRQFILSSKKLLLSDSGFYLCAWSVRSSGGNQPQHFGDGTRLSIL.

This chain links TRBV7-2 with TRBJ2-7; the match to TRBD2 covers 11 bases. The V and J ends lost 4 bases and 9 bases, in that order; junction bases with no gene match: 11. The CDR3 covers 15 residues. CDR1 and CDR2 from the germline V gene are SGHTA and FQGNSA. The CDR3, as DNA: TGTGCCAGCAGCTCCTCCGGGACTAGCGGATATGGGCAGTACTTC. This translates into CASSSSGTSGYGQYF.

The genes are TRBV5-4 and TRBJ2-7; TRBD1 might be the D (5 bases). The CDR3 is 16 amino acids. V was shortened by 4 bases and J by 2 bases, with 19 bases between the two germline ends. CDR1 is SGHNT, CDR2 YYREEE, per germline (reference sequence). The CDR3 protein is CASSPGQRQNPYEQYF. The CDR3 DNA reads TGTGCCAGCAGCCCCGGCCAAAGACAGAACCCCTACGAGCAGTACTTC.

V usage is TRBV30 and J usage is TRBJ1-5, with a tentative D call TRBD1 (5 bases). V dropped 1 base and J dropped 6 bases, with 13 bases sitting between them. The V gene's germline CDR1 is GTSNPN and CDR2 SVGIG (reference sequence). CDR3 length: 14 residues. The CDR3 nucleotides are TGTGCCTGGAGTGAGGCAGGGTATGGTCAGCCCCAGCATTTT. Residues: CAWSEAGYGQPQHF.

The gene calls are TRBV13 and TRBJ2-1; no definite D call. CDR1 and CDR2 (germline): PRHDT, FYEKMQ (reference sequence). Trimming cost V 2 bases and J 1 base, with 9 bases left between them. The CDR3 has 15 amino acids. CDR3 amino acids: CASSLQPGSYNEQFF. CDR3 coding DNA: TGTGCCAGCAGCTTACAACCGGGTTCCTACAATGAGCAGTTCTTC.

This clone was detected once. V gene TRBV7-2 combines with J gene TRBJ1-2, with D possibly TRBD1 on 6 matching bases. The CDR3 is made up of 13 amino acids. CDR1 is SGHTA, CDR2 FQGNSA, per germline. V lost 4 bases and J lost 12, with 18 bases in between. This CDR3 reads CASSSRGGRRDTF. The CDR3 DNA reads as TGTGCCAGCAGCTCGCGAGGGGGACGGAGAGACACCTTC.

This chain uses TRBV20-1 with TRBJ1-5; TRBD1 matches at 12 bases. The CDR3 consists of 17 residues. The V gene's germline CDR1 is DFQATT and CDR2 SNEGSKA (reference sequence). The V gene end was trimmed by 3 bases and the J gene end by 2 bases; junction bases not matched to a gene: 8. CDR3 amino acids: CSASKGQGAGGNQPQHF. CDR3 nucleotides: TGCAGTGCTAGTAAGGGACAGGGGGCAGGAGGCAATCAGCCCCAGCATTTT.

The chain combines TRBV7-9 with TRBJ2-7; D not certain. V was shortened by 5 bases and J by 3 bases, with 11 bases between the two germline ends. Germline CDR1 is SEHNR and CDR2 is FQNEAQ (reference sequence). The CDR3 runs 13 residues. CDR3 residues: CASSPFGDYEQYF. The CDR3 bases are TGTGCCAGCAGCCCTTTTGGAGACTACGAGCAGTACTTC.

J is TRBJ2-3 and V is TRBV4-1; maybe TRBD2 (6 bases). Trimming left V 1 base short and J 0 bases short, with 11 bases between. In germline, CDR1 is MGHRA, CDR2 YSYEKL. The CDR3 loop spans 16 amino acids. This CDR3 is CASSQGTMSSTDTQYF. CDR3 nucleotide sequence: TGCGCCAGCAGCCAAGGGACTATGTCTAGCACAGATACGCAGTATTTT.

This clone has a handful of counts. The chain recombines TRBV19 with TRBJ1-1, with unresolved D. The CDR3 runs to 12 residues. CDR1 is LNHDA and CDR2 is SQIVND in the germline V gene (reference sequence). V dropped 2 bases and J dropped 7 bases, with 8 bases sitting between them. Written as DNA, the CDR3 is TGTGCCAGTAGTATACCACGAGGTGAAGCTTTCTTT. It codes for CASSIPRGEAFF.

V usage is TRBV6-2 or TRBV6-3 and J usage is TRBJ2-5; D might be TRBD1 (6 bases). The CDR3 is made up of 17 amino acids. Deletions cut 4 bases from V and 5 bases from J, with 23 bases between. The germline V gene encodes CDR1 MNHEY and CDR2 SVGEGT. In DNA, the CDR3 is TGTGCCAGCAGTTCTCTACCTAGGGCACAGGGCTTTGAGACCCAGTACTTC. Translating gives CASSSLPRAQGFETQYF.

The table lists this clone with a few counts. The junction departs from germline at one end; a sequencing error may be responsible. The chain joins TRBV24-1 to TRBJ1-1; D is perhaps TRBD1 (5 bases). The CDR3 totals 15 residues. Germline V lookup: CDR1 KGHDR, CDR2 SFDVKD. The CDR3 loop reads CATSDLGRFVGGVIF. As DNA, the CDR3 is TGTGCCACCAGTGATTTGGGGAGATTTGTGGGGGGGGTTATCTTT.

This clone has just a few counts. Different DNA sequences within this sample yield the same CDR3. V usage is TRBV18 and J usage is TRBJ1-5, with 9 bases aligning to TRBD1. The V gene end was trimmed by 6 bases and the J gene end by 7 bases; junction bases not matched to a gene: 4. Germline CDR1 reads KGHSH; CDR2 reads LQKENI. This CDR3 region has 13 residues. Written as DNA, the CDR3 is TGTGCCAGCTCCAGGGACAGGGACCAGCCCCAGCATTTT. Translated: CASSRDRDQPQHF.

The chain employs TRBV12-3 or TRBV12-4 and TRBJ1-2; tentatively, D is TRBD1 (5 bases). Trimming took off 7 bases at V and 4 bases at J, with 13 bases between the two ends. The CDR3 loop spans 13 amino acids. The CDR3, as DNA: TGTGCCAGCACCTTGGGGGGGAGCTATGGCTACACCTTC. This gives the protein CASTLGGSYGYTF.